This T cell receptor (beta chain) appears in the sequencing data of a study of long-term antiretroviral therapy in people with HIV. The study's findings and limits: The study found narrower CDR3 length ranges in HIV repertoires than in controls.

Survey level was the resolution at which the v3.0 immunoSEQ assay ran. Clones were sequenced by immunoSEQ multiplex PCR, and TCRdb holds only the in-frame ones, with some missing. The sample yields 25,000 to 35,000 clones, approximately 84% seen once. This CDR3 comprises 15 residues. From germline, CDR1 is SGDLS and CDR2 YYNGEE. V was shortened by 4 bases and J by 6 bases, with 16 bases between the two germline ends. A note on this clone: As yet, its antigen is unknown.

Sequenced here: unsorted PBMCs, sampled 3.1 years after starting antiretroviral therapy. The rearrangement joins TRBV9 to TRBJ1-4, with D uncertain. The clonotype was recovered from a woman aged 45-59 years with HIV. CDR3 bases: TGTGCCAGCAGCACCGAAGACCCCAGCGATGAAAAACTGTTTTTT. Amino acid sequence: CASSTEDPSDEKLFF.